A selection of T cell receptor beta chains follows, all from one sample in a study of OX40 agonist ivuxolimab in advanced cancers. The method was immunoSEQ multiplex PCR; TCRdb's version includes in-frame clones alone and lacks a portion of them. The table has around 56,000 clones, 85% to 90% seen once; the top ten hold 1.3% to 1.5%. The sequences come from CD4+ or CD8+ T cells sorted from blood, collected in a trial of the OX40 agonist ivuxolimab. The receptors come from an adult with an advanced solid tumor such as melanoma, head and neck, liver or kidney cancer. Both conserved end residues are part of each CDR3. A D gene is named only where the DNA matches it firmly. Clone size is shown for a subset of rows, as once, few, many or a class of expanded clone.

>NA|NA|TRBV7-9|TRBJ1-5
TGTGCCAGCAGCTTAGAGGGAAGGCAGCCCCAGCATTTT
CASSLEGRQPQHF
>TRBD2|NA|TRBV6-1|TRBJ2-7
TGTGCCAGCATCCCCAGCGGGGGTACCTACGAGCAGTACTTC
CASIPSGGTYEQYF
>TRBD2|NA|TRBV28|TRBJ2-5
TGTGCCAGCAGTCTCGGACTAGCGGGGGCCGGGGAGACCCAGTACTTC
CASSLGLAGAGETQYF
>NA|once|TRBV28|TRBJ1-2
TGTGCCAGCAGTTCCCCTCCGAGTCGGGGGAGCTACACCTTC
CASSSPPSRGSYTF
>NA|once|TRBV28|TRBJ1-5
TGTGCCAGCAGTTTCTCCGGGCCCCAGCATTTT
CASSFSGPQHF
>TRBD1|NA|TRBV9|TRBJ1-1
TGTGCCAGCAGCGTAGACCCCAGGGGGGGTACTGAAGCTTTCTTT
CASSVDPRGGTEAFF
>NA|NA|TRBV30|TRBJ1-5
TGTGCCTGGAGTGATCAGTATAATCAGCCCCAGCATTTT
CAWSDQYNQPQHF
>TRBD2|NA|TRBV7-3|TRBJ2-3
TGTGCCAGCAGCCCTGCACTAGCGGGAGTGGGAGATACGCAGTATTTT
CASSPALAGVGDTQYF
>TRBD1|NA|TRBV29-1|TRBJ2-5
TGCAGCGTAGACGGACAGGGCCAAGAGACCCAGTACTTC
CSVDGQGQETQYF
>TRBD1|NA|TRBV28|TRBJ2-7
TGTGCCAGCAGTACTACCGGGACAGGGAATGGCTTC
CASSTTGTGNGF
>TRBD2|NA|TRBV18|TRBJ2-7
TGTGCCAGCTCACTAGGCGGCGGGAGCTCCTACGAGCAGTACTTC
CASSLGGGSSYEQYF
>NA|NA|TRBV14|TRBJ1-2
TGTGCCAGCAGCCAAGTTGGGCCAGGCTATGGCTACACCTTC
CASSQVGPGYGYTF
>NA|NA|TRBV11-2|TRBJ2-7
TGTGCCAGCAGCTTAGATCCCGCAGGAATATACGAGCAGTACTTC
CASSLDPAGIYEQYF
>TRBD2|NA|TRBV5-1|TRBJ2-2
TGCGCCAGCAGCTTGGGCCACGGACTAGCGGGGCTCGGGGAGCTGTTTTTT
CASSLGHGLAGLGELFF
>NA|NA|TRBV10-3|TRBJ1-3
TGTGCCATCAGTGGGACGGCCTCTGGAAACACCATATATTTT
CAISGTASGNTIYF
>NA|few|TRBV5-1|TRBJ2-3
TGCGCCAGCAGCTTGCGTGGCGCTGGGTCGGATACGCAGTATTTT
CASSLRGAGSDTQYF
>NA|few|TRBV29-1|TRBJ1-1
TGCAGCGTTGTAAGGCAGAACACTGAAGCTTTCTTT
CSVVRQNTEAFF
>NA|NA|TRBV5-1|TRBJ2-7
TGCGCCAGCAGCTTGGAAACGGTCCCCTACGAGCAGTACTTC
CASSLETVPYEQYF
>NA|NA|TRBV19|TRBJ2-2
TGTGCCAGTAGTATGGAGGGAGTCTCCGGGGAGCTGTTTTTT
CASSMEGVSGELFF
>NA|NA|TRBV6-5|TRBJ1-1
TGTGCCAGCAGTTACAACCAGAACACTGAAGCTTTCTTT
CASSYNQNTEAFF
>TRBD2|NA|TRBV7-6|TRBJ2-7
TGTGCCAGCAGCCCGGTAGCTGGGGGAGGGCTCTCCTACGAGCAGTACTTC
CASSPVAGGGLSYEQYF
>NA|NA|TRBV19|TRBJ1-2
TGTGCCAGTAGTAAAGGGCCCTCAGAGCTCTATGGCTACACCTTC
CASSKGPSELYGYTF
>NA|NA|TRBV28|TRBJ1-1
TGTGCCAGCTCTTGGGGGGACACTGAAGCTTTCTTT
CASSWGDTEAFF
>NA|few|TRBV7-9|TRBJ1-2
TGTGCCAGCAGCTCAGCGATGAGGGGTGACTACACCTTC
CASSSAMRGDYTF
>NA|NA|TRBV6-6|TRBJ1-1
TGTGCCAGCAGCCCAGCCTCGAACACTGAAGCTTTCTTT
CASSPASNTEAFF
>NA|NA|TRBV12-1|TRBJ1-1
TGTGCCAGCAGCTTTGAGGAGGAAGCTTTCTTT
CASSFEEEAFF
>TRBD1|NA|TRBV6-5|TRBJ2-2
TGTGCCAGCAGTCCCCGGGACAGGGGCACCGGGGAGCTGTTTTTT
CASSPRDRGTGELFF
>NA|NA|TRBV11-2|TRBJ2-1
TGTGCCAGCAGCAGCAGTAGAGGGAACTACAATGAGCAGTTCTTC
CASSSSRGNYNEQFF
>TRBD2|NA|TRBV10-1|TRBJ2-3
TGCGCCAGCAGTGAGCCTAGCGGAGATACGCAGTATTTT
CASSEPSGDTQYF
>TRBD1|NA|TRBV4-1|TRBJ2-5
TGCGCCAGCAGCCGAGGACAGGGGGAGACCCAGTACTTC
CASSRGQGETQYF
>NA|NA|TRBV19|TRBJ2-2
TGTGCCAGTAGTATAGCAGAGAACACCGGGGAGCTGTTTTTT
CASSIAENTGELFF
>TRBD1|NA|TRBV5-1|TRBJ1-1
TGCGCCAGCAGCCCGGGACAGGGGACTGAAGCTTTCTTT
CASSPGQGTEAFF
>NA|few|TRBV4-1|TRBJ1-1
TGCGCCAGCAGCCTATTGGACAGTATGAACACTGAAGCTTTCTTT
CASSLLDSMNTEAFF
>NA|NA|TRBV11-2|TRBJ2-7
TGTGCCAGCAGCTTAGGAAAAGGGCGCTCCTACGAGCAGTACTTC
CASSLGKGRSYEQYF
>NA|NA|TRBV2|TRBJ1-5
TGTGCCAGCAGAAGGGACAGCAATCAGCCCCAGCATTTT
CASRRDSNQPQHF
>NA|NA|TRBV5-6|TRBJ2-7
TGTGCCAGCAGCGTGACGAACGAGCAGTACTTC
CASSVTNEQYF
>TRBD2|NA|TRBV5-4|TRBJ2-7
TGTGCCAGCAGCCCGGCGGGGGGGTCCTACGAGCAGTACTTC
CASSPAGGSYEQYF
>NA|NA|TRBV18|TRBJ1-3
TGTGCCAGCTCACCACCAGGCGGGGTGAAGTCGGGAAACACCATATATTTT
CASSPPGGVKSGNTIYF
>NA|NA|TRBV30|TRBJ1-5
TGTGCCTGGAGTATGGACAGCCATCAGCCCCAGCATTTT
CAWSMDSHQPQHF
>TRBD2|NA|TRBV7-8|TRBJ2-1
TGTGCCAACCTAGCGGGGGGCCACTTTTGGTACAATGAGCAGTTCTTC
CANLAGGHFWYNEQFF
>TRBD2|NA|TRBV28|TRBJ2-7
TGTGCCAGCAGTTTACCGGGGGGGGCACGAGAGCAGTACTTC
CASSLPGGAREQYF
>TRBD1|NA|TRBV6-1|TRBJ1-5
TGTGCCAGCAGTCCCCGGACAGGGGGCAATCAGCCCCAGCATTTT
CASSPRTGGNQPQHF
>NA|NA|TRBV30|TRBJ1-2
TGTGCCTGGACTGGAGTTGTATCCAACTATGGCTACACCTTC
CAWTGVVSNYGYTF
>NA|once|TRBV6-5|TRBJ2-7
TGTGCCAGCAAGGGAGGCCCTAACTCCTACGAGCAGTACTTC
CASKGGPNSYEQYF
>TRBD1|NA|TRBV7-6|TRBJ1-4
TGTGCCAGCAGCTTAATCGTTGACAGGGGGCGGGAAAAACTGTTTTTT
CASSLIVDRGREKLFF
>NA|NA|TRBV28|TRBJ1-4
TGTGCCAGCAGGTTAAATGAAAAACTGTTTTTT
CASRLNEKLFF
>NA|once|TRBV5-5|TRBJ1-1
TGTGCCAGCAGCTTGGCCTTAGGGTGGAACACTGAAGCTTTCTTT
CASSLALGWNTEAFF
>NA|NA|TRBV2|TRBJ1-1
TGTGCCAGCAGTGGACAGACGGTGAACACTGAAGCTTTCTTT
CASSGQTVNTEAFF
>NA|few|TRBV9|TRBJ1-1
TGTGCCAGCAGCGTAGGTTCCAGGGGCCACACTGAAGCTTTCTTT
CASSVGSRGHTEAFF
>NA|NA|TRBV2|TRBJ1-5
TGTGCCAGCAGTGTGTCAGGGACCACGGGACAGCCCCAGCATTTT
CASSVSGTTGQPQHF
>TRBD1|NA|TRBV4-2|TRBJ2-3
TGTGCCAGCAGCCGTAGAGGACAGGGGGTCACAGATACGCAGTATTTT
CASSRRGQGVTDTQYF
>NA|NA|TRBV7-8|TRBJ2-7
TGTGCCAGCAGGCTTTCCTTAGACGGCGAGCAGTACTTC
CASRLSLDGEQYF
>NA|NA|TRBV19|TRBJ1-5
TGTGCCAGTAGCCTAGGATATAGCAATCAGCCCCAGCATTTT
CASSLGYSNQPQHF